These 13 T cell receptor beta chains came from one sample sequenced in a study of cytomegalovirus exposure and HLA in healthy donors. Clones were sequenced by immunoSEQ multiplex PCR, and TCRdb holds only the in-frame ones, with some missing. This table holds roughly 250,000 clones, around 87% found once. The sequenced sample consisted of PBMCs. These receptors were collected from a man aged 18-30 years in good health and CMV-seronegative.

The CDR3 region is CASSLGTDGNTIYF. CDR3 nucleotide sequence: TGTGCCAGCAGTTTAGGGACAGACGGAAACACCATATATTTT. This chain uses TRBV27 with TRBJ1-3; 7 bases map to TRBD1. Germline V gives CDR1 MNHEY, CDR2 SMNVEV (reference sequence). This CDR3 region has 14 residues. V trimming: 2 bases; J trimming: 4 bases; junction bases outside the gene matches: 2.

This clone came up once. V gene TRBV6-5 combines with J gene TRBJ2-5; TRBD1 might be the D (6 bases). CDR1 MNHEY and CDR2 SVGAGI come from the germline V gene. The CDR3 is 13 amino acids. Trimming pared 4 bases from V and 5 bases from J, leaving 11 bases between. CDR3 DNA: TGTGCCAGCAGTTCCACTAGGGGGGAGACCCAGTACTTC. Encoded protein: CASSSTRGETQYF.

The chain is built from TRBV5-8 and TRBJ2-1, with D maybe TRBD2 (6 bases). CDR3 length equals 15 residues. CDR1 and CDR2 from the germline V gene are SGHTS and YDEGEE. The V end lost 1 base, the J end lost 4 bases, and 12 bases lay between the germline ends. The CDR3 sequence is CASSLYGAGYNEQFF. CDR3 sequence (DNA): TGTGCCAGCAGCTTGTATGGGGCGGGGTACAATGAGCAGTTCTTC.

This clone was recorded many times. V gene TRBV2 combines with J gene TRBJ1-1; D not resolved. CDR1 and CDR2 from the germline V gene are SNHLY and FYNNEI. CDR3 length: 11 amino acids. The ends were cut back, 6 bases at V and 7 bases at J, with 9 bases in the middle. The CDR3 protein is CASREVVEAFF. The CDR3 nucleotides are TGTGCCAGCAGAGAGGTGGTTGAAGCTTTCTTT.

The V and J genes are TRBV5-1 and TRBJ1-3; no clear D. The CDR3 has 14 amino acids. Germline V gene sequence: CDR1 SGHRS, CDR2 YFSETQ. V was trimmed by 0 bases and J by 7 bases, leaving 11 bases between them. The CDR3 loop reads CASSLGQARNTIYF. CDR3 sequence (DNA): TGCGCCAGCAGCTTGGGACAAGCAAGGAACACCATATATTTT.

The J gene is TRBJ2-7, the V gene TRBV10-3, with D perhaps matching TRBD2 (5 bases). CDR3 length: 13 amino acids. CDR1 and CDR2 (germline): ENHRY, SYGVKD. V gave up 3 bases and J gave up 3 bases, with 9 bases separating them. CDR3 residues: CAISDVRVYEQYF. CDR3 nucleotides: TGTGCCATCAGTGATGTGAGGGTCTACGAGCAGTACTTC.

The V gene is TRBV5-1, the J gene TRBJ2-7, with unresolved D. V gave up 0 bases and J gave up 5 bases, with 12 bases separating them. CDR3 length equals 14 residues. Germline V gives CDR1 SGHRS, CDR2 YFSETQ. The CDR3 DNA follows: TGCGCCAGCAGCTTGGGGCAGATAAACGACGAGCAGTACTTC. As protein: CASSLGQINDEQYF.

The rearrangement links TRBV9 to TRBJ1-1; 8 bases are shared with TRBD1. V trimming: 2 bases; J trimming: 3 bases; junction bases outside the gene matches: 9. This CDR3 has 16 amino acids. The germline gives CDR1 SGDLS, CDR2 YYNGEE. This chain's CDR3 is CASSVSSQGAYTEAFF. CDR3 DNA sequence: TGTGCCAGCAGCGTCAGCTCCCAGGGGGCTTACACTGAAGCTTTCTTT.

The V and J genes are TRBV2 and TRBJ2-5; TRBD2 might be the D (6 bases). This CDR3 spans 12 amino acids. V dropped 6 bases and J dropped 5 bases, with 10 bases sitting between them. Germline-derived CDR1 and CDR2 are SNHLY and FYNNEI. In DNA form, the CDR3 reads TGTGCCAGCAGGGCGGAGGGGGAGACCCAGTACTTC. This codes for CASRAEGETQYF.

The chain carries TRBV28 and TRBJ1-5; TRBD1 matches 10 bases. This CDR3 has 15 residues. V trimming: 7 bases; J trimming: 7 bases; junction bases outside the gene matches: 10. From germline, CDR1 is MDHEN and CDR2 SYDVKM. In DNA, the CDR3 is TGTGCCAGCACCCAATATGGACAGGGGGGACAGCCCCAGCATTTT. Translating gives CASTQYGQGGQPQHF. The full variable domain, its missing parts supplied by reference TRBV28 and TRBJ1-5, is DVKVTQSSRYLVKRTGEKVFLECVQDMDHENMFWYRQDPGLGLRLIYFSYDVKMKEKGDIPEGYSVSREKKERFSLILESASTNQTSMYLCASTQYGQGGQPQHFGDGTRLSIL.

V is TRBV2 and J is TRBJ1-5; maybe TRBD1 (5 bases). CDR1 SNHLY and CDR2 FYNNEI come from the germline V gene. The CDR3 extends over 15 amino acids. Trimming shortened V by 3 bases and J by 5 bases, and 14 bases separated the two germline ends. DNA of the CDR3: TGTGCCAGCAGTGAGGGCCAGGGTGTCCATCAGCCCCAGCATTTT. Its translation is CASSEGQGVHQPQHF.

The rearrangement uses TRBV11-2 and TRBJ1-1; perhaps TRBD1 as D (5 bases). V shed 3 bases and J shed 4 bases, with 12 bases lying between them. The length of the CDR3 is 14 residues. Per the germline V gene, CDR1 is SGHAT and CDR2 is FQNNGV. The CDR3 protein is CASSLESGPTEAFF. The DNA for the CDR3 is TGTGCCAGCAGCTTGGAGTCAGGGCCCACTGAAGCTTTCTTT.

This clone was detected only once. This chain uses TRBV4-3 with TRBJ1-2; 8 bases fit TRBD1. V shed 4 bases and J 6 bases; nucleotides not matched to a gene: 10. Germline-derived CDR1 and CDR2 are LGHNA and YSLEER. The CDR3 extends over 15 amino acids. CDR3 amino acids: CASSRRDRGLNGYTF. Written as DNA, the CDR3 is TGCGCCAGCAGCCGACGTGACAGGGGTTTAAATGGCTACACCTTC.